The T cell receptor (beta chain) described here comes from a study of cytomegalovirus exposure and HLA in healthy donors. General study findings and limits: Available immune exposure information was restricted to CMV serostatus only. TCR beta V segments were, for the most part, productive about 87% or about 30% of the time in an earlier analysis.

Each donor was healthy, and each was a bone marrow donor. The PCR made use of 60 Vbeta and 13 Jbeta primers. Only in-frame clones appear in the TCRdb table, and some are missing; sequencing was by immunoSEQ multiplex PCR. The profile covers around 100,000 clones, with approximately 71% appearing a single time and 15% to 20% taken by the ten largest. As to this clone: Its matching antigen is unknown.

The sequence was collected from a woman in her late teens or twenties in good health and CMV-seropositive. Sequencing used PBMCs.

The CDR3 region has the DNA TGCAGCATCCAACAGGGGCGGTACACTGAAGCTTTCTTT. This codes for CSIQQGRYTEAFF. The chain links TRBV29-1 to TRBJ1-1, with 7 bases aligning to TRBD1. Germline V lookup: CDR1 SQVTM, CDR2 ANQGSEA. CDR3 length: 13 amino acids. V gave up 8 bases and J gave up 3 bases; unmatched junction bases: 9. Based on the CDR3 plus reference TRBV29-1 and TRBJ1-1, the full variable domain is SAVISQKPSRDICQRGTSLTIQCQVDSQVTMMFWYRQQPGQSLTLIATANQGSEATYESGFVIDKFPISRPNLTFSTLTVSNMSPEDSSIYLCSIQQGRYTEAFFGQGTRLTVV.